These 23 T cell receptor beta chains share one sample of origin, sequenced in a study of beta chain features in type 1 diabetes. Regarding the study as a whole: There was a moderate but significant shortening of TCRB CDR3s in all four CD4+ subsets of Type 1 diabetes patients.

These receptors' targets are unknown. The isolated RNA, all of it, was reverse transcribed, so expressed TCRB transcripts were what got sequenced. The table came from immunoSEQ multiplex PCR; TCRdb's copy has only in-frame clones and leaves some out. This sample carries about 270,000 clones, 13% to 15% of them seen once, and the ten largest clones take over 0.015%. The specimen was naive CD4+ T cells from blood. All receptors derive from a man aged 25 to 40 with type 1 diabetes.

This chain connects TRBV18 to TRBJ2-1, with TRBD1 identical over 9 bases. The germline gives CDR1 KGHSH, CDR2 LQKENI. The CDR3 consists of 16 residues. With 6 bases clipped from V and 5 bases from J, the junction kept 11 bases outside the gene matches. The CDR3 region is CASSVLQGAGNNEQFF. Written as DNA, the CDR3 is TGTGCCAGCTCCGTCCTACAGGGGGCCGGGAACAATGAGCAGTTCTTC.

This clone was detected a few times. V usage is TRBV7-9 and J usage is TRBJ1-2, with D uncertain. Germline CDR1 is SEHNR and CDR2 is FQNEAQ (reference sequence). V was clipped by 5 bases and J by 6 bases, with 13 bases between them. CDR3 length: 13 amino acids. Written as DNA, the CDR3 is TGTGCCAGCAGCCTAATCCGGGTCGATGGCTACACCTTC. Its translation: CASSLIRVDGYTF.

V is TRBV9 and J is TRBJ2-5; a weak D match, TRBD2 (5 bases). The V end was cut by 1 base, the J end by 4 bases, with 17 bases between. The CDR3 has 16 residues. From germline, CDR1 is SGDLS and CDR2 YYNGEE. The CDR3 spells CASSVNSGVILETQYF. The DNA of the CDR3 is TGTGCCAGCAGCGTAAACAGCGGCGTAATTTTAGAGACCCAGTACTTC. The full variable domain, in which reference TRBV9 and TRBJ2-5 provide the parts outside the CDR3, is DSGVTQTPKHLITATGQRVTLRCSPRSGDLSVYWYQQSLDQGLQFLIQYYNGEERAKGNILERFSAQQFPDLHSELNLSSLELGDSALYFCASSVNSGVILETQYFGPGTRLLVL.

The chain combines TRBV6-1 with TRBJ2-5; 7 bases align to TRBD1. J lost 4 bases, V lost 2 bases, and 1 base had no gene match. Germline loops: CDR1 MNHNS, CDR2 SASEGT. The CDR3 is 13 amino acids. CDR3 amino acids: CASSERDRETQYF. CDR3 nucleotides: TGTGCCAGCAGTGAACGGGACAGAGAGACCCAGTACTTC.

This chain uses TRBV6-1 with TRBJ2-2; D remains ambiguous. This CDR3 region has 14 residues. Trimming took off 5 bases at V and 5 bases at J, with 12 bases between the two ends. CDR1 and CDR2 (germline): MNHNS, SASEGT. The chain's CDR3 is CASSLGRLTGELFF. DNA of the CDR3: TGTGCCAGCAGTTTGGGCAGGTTGACCGGGGAGCTGTTTTTT.

The chain has TRBV7-2 and TRBJ1-1, with D tentatively TRBD1 (5 bases). Trimming removed 5 bases from V and 7 bases from J, with 17 bases in between. Germline loops: CDR1 SGHTA, CDR2 FQGNSA. The CDR3 length is 14 residues. In nucleotides, the CDR3 is TGTGCCAGCAGCCCGGGGGGAGTTATTGGTGAAGCTTTCTTT. Translated, it gives CASSPGGVIGEAFF.

The chain employs TRBV29-1 and TRBJ2-1, with 8 bases identical to TRBD2. With V trimmed by 5 bases and J by 4 bases, 4 bases remained unmatched. The length of the CDR3 is 13 residues. Germline CDR1 SQVTM, CDR2 ANQGSEA. The CDR3 loop is CSVLAGGYNEQFF. CDR3 sequence (DNA): TGCAGCGTTCTGGCGGGAGGTTACAATGAGCAGTTCTTC.

V gene TRBV5-1 combines with J gene TRBJ2-2; D remains ambiguous. This CDR3 spans 13 amino acids. The V end was cut by 0 bases, the J end by 6 bases, with 6 bases between. Germline-derived CDR1 and CDR2 are SGHRS and YFSETQ. CDR3 DNA sequence: TGCGCCAGCAGCTTGGAATCTTCCGGGGAGCTGTTTTTT. This encodes CASSLESSGELFF.

This clone turned up a few times. The V call is TRBV5-1, the J call TRBJ2-1, with 9 bases aligning to TRBD1. Per germline, CDR1 SGHRS and CDR2 YFSETQ. This CDR3 region has 13 residues. J gave up 7 bases and V 4 bases, and 3 bases lay outside the gene matches. The CDR3 loop reads CASSTGQGNEQFF. The CDR3 coding sequence is TGCGCCAGCAGCACAGGACAGGGGAATGAGCAGTTCTTC.

This clone turned up a few times. This chain uses TRBV11-3 with TRBJ2-7; 7 nucleotides agree with TRBD1. The CDR3 sequence is 12 residues long. The germline gives CDR1 SGHNT, CDR2 YENEEA. V trimming: 4 bases; J trimming: 6 bases; junction bases outside the gene matches: 3. The CDR3 DNA reads as TGTGCCAGCAGCTCCACAGGGGTCGAGCAGTACTTC. Translated: CASSSTGVEQYF.

The V and J genes are TRBV5-1 and TRBJ2-1, with TRBD2 as a possible D gene (6 bases). This CDR3 comprises 15 residues. Looked up from germline, CDR1 is SGHRS and CDR2 is YFSETQ. Trimming took off 2 bases at V and 3 bases at J, with 12 bases between the two ends. This CDR3 reads CASSFDGSIYNEQFF. The CDR3 DNA follows: TGCGCCAGCAGCTTTGACGGGAGTATCTACAATGAGCAGTTCTTC.

The chain carries TRBV14 and TRBJ1-1, with TRBD1 matching 10 bases. This CDR3 has 14 amino acids. Germline V CDR1 and CDR2: SGHDN, FVKESK. V trimming: 3 bases; J trimming: 5 bases; junction bases outside the gene matches: 3. In nucleotides, the CDR3 is TGTGCCAGCAGCCAGGGACAGGGGAGGACTGAAGCTTTCTTT. The encoded protein is CASSQGQGRTEAFF.

The table lists this clone with a few counts. The chain carries TRBV7-2 and TRBJ2-5; D uncertain. The CDR3 loop spans 12 amino acids. In germline, CDR1 is SGHTA, CDR2 FQGNSA. The V end was cut by 3 bases, the J end by 7 bases, with 9 bases between. Here the CDR3 reads CASSLRPTTQYF. The CDR3 DNA reads TGTGCCAGCAGCTTGAGGCCAACGACCCAGTACTTC.

The gene calls are TRBV19 and TRBJ2-5, with 13 bases fitting TRBD2. There are 15 residues in the CDR3. V was clipped by 4 bases and J by 2 bases; unmatched bases: 1. Germline V gives CDR1 LNHDA, CDR2 SQIVND (reference sequence). The CDR3 loop reads CASSRGLAGQETQYF. Written as DNA, the CDR3 is TGTGCCAGTAGTAGGGGACTAGCGGGACAAGAGACCCAGTACTTC.

This clone has only a few counts. V is TRBV18 and J is TRBJ2-7, with D possibly matching TRBD2 (6 bases). CDR3 size: 14 residues. V lost 3 bases and J 0 bases, leaving 9 bases between the germline ends. In germline, CDR1 is KGHSH, CDR2 LQKENI. The CDR3 coding sequence is TGTGCCAGCTCACCCCCGGGAGCCTCCTACGAGCAGTACTTC. Its protein is CASSPPGASYEQYF.

A word on this clone: A read error may produce the germline difference seen at one junction end. The gene calls are TRBV7-7 and TRBJ2-2; 7 nucleotides match TRBD2. The germline gives CDR1 SSHAT, CDR2 FNYEAQ (reference sequence). This CDR3 is 16 amino acids long. CDR3 sequence reads: CASSSMASGNTGELFF. CDR3 coding DNA: TGTGCTAGCAGTTCGATGGCTAGCGGAAACACCGGGGAGCTGTTTTTT.

This clone has more than one count but fewer than ten. This sequence joins TRBV9 and TRBJ2-7; possible D gene TRBD1, 6 bases. The CDR3 has 13 amino acids. The V gene's germline CDR1 is SGDLS and CDR2 YYNGEE. Trimming removed 4 bases from V and 0 bases from J, with 8 bases in between. The CDR3: CASSPGHSYEQYF. The CDR3, as DNA: TGTGCCAGCAGCCCGGGACACTCCTACGAGCAGTACTTC.

V is TRBV29-1 and J is TRBJ2-5, with a tentative D call TRBD1 (6 bases). The germline V gene has CDR1 SQVTM and CDR2 ANQGSEA. V lost 6 bases to trimming and J lost 1 base, with 9 bases between them. There are 12 residues in the CDR3. The CDR3 reads CSVTGTQETQYF. The CDR3 DNA reads as TGCAGCGTGACAGGAACCCAAGAGACCCAGTACTTC.

This clone showed up just a few times. CDR3 in amino acids: CAGRGQVGADTQYF. As DNA, the CDR3 is TGCGCCGGCCGGGGACAAGTCGGGGCAGATACGCAGTATTTT. The J gene is TRBJ2-3, the V gene TRBV5-1, with a tentative D call TRBD1 (6 bases). Germline loops: CDR1 SGHRS, CDR2 YFSETQ. V was clipped by 10 bases and J by 4 bases, with 19 bases between them. This CDR3 comprises 14 residues.

This clone was seen a handful of times. The chain links TRBV5-4 to TRBJ2-7, with 7 bases fitting TRBD1. Germline V lookup: CDR1 SGHNT, CDR2 YYREEE (reference sequence). V trimming: 4 bases; J trimming: 5 bases; junction bases outside the gene matches: 15. CDR3 length: 16 amino acids. CDR3 sequence (DNA): TGTGCCAGCAGCGCTGGATTAAGGGGGCCCGAGAACGAGCAGTACTTC. It specifies CASSAGLRGPENEQYF.

This chain links TRBV5-1 with TRBJ2-3; 12 bases map to TRBD2. After removal of 4 bases from V and 4 bases from J, the junction contained 7 bases not matched to a gene. The CDR3 totals 16 residues. Germline CDR1 is SGHRS and CDR2 is YFSETQ. This CDR3 is CASSPPSGRAPDTQYF. As DNA, the CDR3 is TGCGCCAGCAGCCCGCCTAGCGGGAGGGCCCCAGATACGCAGTATTTT.

V gene TRBV7-2 combines with J gene TRBJ2-1; a possible D gene is TRBD2 (6 bases). The length of the CDR3 is 17 residues. V lost 0 bases, J lost 0 bases, and 12 bases lay in between. Germline values: CDR1 SGHTA, CDR2 FQGNSA. The CDR3 here is CASSLAQLASSYNEQFF. CDR3 coding DNA: TGTGCCAGCAGCTTAGCGCAGCTAGCGAGCTCCTACAATGAGCAGTTCTTC.

The chain recombines TRBV6-4 with TRBJ1-1, with D hard to call. Trimming removed 5 bases from V and 5 bases from J, with 12 bases in between. Germline CDR1 and CDR2: MRHNA and SNTAGT. The CDR3 totals 13 residues. The CDR3 DNA sequence: TGTGCCAGCAGTTATGACGGGAGTACTGAAGCTTTCTTT. Protein product: CASSYDGSTEAFF.